These T cell receptor beta chains were read from a single sample in a study of blood T cell repertoires in COVID-19. Only in-frame clones appear in the TCRdb table, and some are missing; sequencing was by immunoSEQ multiplex PCR. The sample contains about 210,000 clones, around 82% of which appear only once. Sequences were obtained from peripheral blood. The receptors originated from a human donor in a cohort sampled during active COVID-19. CDR3s include the opening cysteine and the closing phenylalanine or tryptophan. A D gene is named only where the DNA matches it firmly. Size is stated for part of the rows, as once, few or many counts, or as a class when the clone is expanded.

v_call	d_call	j_call	clone_size	cdr3_nt	cdr3_aa
TRBV18	TRBD1	TRBJ2-3	.	TGTGCCAGCTCAGGTATACAGGGGCGTTTAATTGCGCAGTATTTT	CASSGIQGRLIAQYF
TRBV11-3	TRBD2	TRBJ2-1	few	TGTGCCAGCAGCTTAGATGGGGCTAGCGGGAGTAAAAGTGAGCAGTTCTTC	CASSLDGASGSKSEQFF
TRBV7-6	TRBD1	TRBJ2-7	once	TGTGCCAGCAGCCGACAGGGCGACATCTACGAGCAGTACTTC	CASSRQGDIYEQYF
TRBV9	TRBD1	TRBJ1-6	.	TGTGCCAGCAGCGTAAGGACAGGGAAGAGTTCACCCCTCCACTTT	CASSVRTGKSSPLHF
TRBV5-1	TRBD2	TRBJ2-6	.	TGCGCCAGCAGCGGGACTAGCGGGAGGGGCTGGGCCAACGTCCTGACTTTC	CASSGTSGRGWANVLTF
TRBV2	.	TRBJ1-1	few	TGTGCCAGCAGTACAGGTTTCACGAACACTGAAGCTTTCTTT	CASSTGFTNTEAFF
TRBV30	.	TRBJ2-7	.	TGTGCCTGTCACATTAAAGACAGACCATACGAGCAGTACTTC	CACHIKDRPYEQYF
TRBV28	.	TRBJ2-5	.	TGTGCCAGCAGCACAATCGGGACTGACAAAGAGACCCAGTACTTC	CASSTIGTDKETQYF
TRBV7-2	.	TRBJ2-2	.	TGTGCCAGCACCCTAGGTGGCACCGGGGAGCTGTTTTTT	CASTLGGTGELFF
TRBV4-1	.	TRBJ1-1	once	TGCGCCAGCAGCCAATCATTCACGACTGAGAACACTGAAGCTTTCTTT	CASSQSFTTENTEAFF
TRBV6-1	.	TRBJ2-2	.	TGTGCCAGCAGTGATGAGCGACGGTTCACCGGGGAGCTGTTTTTT	CASSDERRFTGELFF
TRBV5-4	.	TRBJ2-3	.	TGTGCCAGCAGCTTGGGGCCCGCTAGCGGCACAGATACGCAGTATTTT	CASSLGPASGTDTQYF
TRBV9	TRBD2	TRBJ2-1	.	TGTGCCAGCAGCTTGGGGACTAGCGGGGGTCTGGATGAGCAGTTCTTC	CASSLGTSGGLDEQFF
TRBV19	.	TRBJ2-4	.	TGTGCCAGTAGCCGCGGCCAGAGTACAAACATTCAGTACTTC	CASSRGQSTNIQYF
TRBV29-1	.	TRBJ1-1	.	TGCAGCGAGGGGGTCAGCGACACTGAAGCTTTCTTT	CSEGVSDTEAFF
TRBV9	.	TRBJ2-7	.	TGTGCCAGCAGCGTAGGGAATAGCGGAACCTTCTCTGGGGAGCAGTACTTC	CASSVGNSGTFSGEQYF
TRBV27	TRBD2	TRBJ2-2	.	TGTGCCAGCAGTTTAAGCCTAGCGGGATTAGCCGGGGAGCTGTTTTTT	CASSLSLAGLAGELFF
TRBV28	.	TRBJ2-2	.	TGTGCCAGCAGTCTCTCGGGTGACAGTAACACCGGGGAGCTGTTTTTT	CASSLSGDSNTGELFF
TRBV6-1	.	TRBJ2-1	.	TGTGCCAGCAGTGAGGGCCCGACAGGGAGGAATGAGCAGTTCTTC	CASSEGPTGRNEQFF
TRBV2	.	TRBJ1-1	.	TGTGCCAGCAGGGTAACAGGTGGTGCCACTGAAGCTTTCTTT	CASRVTGGATEAFF
TRBV19	TRBD1	TRBJ1-6	.	TGTGCCAGTACCGCCGGGACAGGGGCCTTCTATAATTCACCCCTCCACTTT	CASTAGTGAFYNSPLHF
TRBV30	.	TRBJ2-6	.	TGTGCCTGGAGATGGGCAGCCCGGCATGGGGCCAACGTCCTGACTTTC	CAWRWAARHGANVLTF
TRBV28	TRBD1	TRBJ1-2	.	TGTGCCAGCAGTTCCCCGGACAGGGGGGTTGGCTACACCTTC	CASSSPDRGVGYTF
TRBV7-2	.	TRBJ2-5	few	TGTGCCAGCAGCCCACCCCTCGGGGGAGCGGAGACCCAGTACTTC	CASSPPLGGAETQYF
TRBV10-2	.	TRBJ2-4	few	TGCGCCAGCAGTGAGATGGGCGTGGAAGGCATTCAGTACTTC	CASSEMGVEGIQYF
TRBV19	.	TRBJ1-1	once	TGTGCCAGTCGGGGGACCCTTAACACTGAAGCTTTCTTT	CASRGTLNTEAFF
TRBV28	.	TRBJ2-5	.	TGTGCCAGCAGCCCTGATATACGCGGGGAGACCCAGTACTTC	CASSPDIRGETQYF
TRBV25-1	.	TRBJ1-6	.	TGTGCCAGCAGTGAATATTACAGACAGCCCCTCCACTTT	CASSEYYRQPLHF